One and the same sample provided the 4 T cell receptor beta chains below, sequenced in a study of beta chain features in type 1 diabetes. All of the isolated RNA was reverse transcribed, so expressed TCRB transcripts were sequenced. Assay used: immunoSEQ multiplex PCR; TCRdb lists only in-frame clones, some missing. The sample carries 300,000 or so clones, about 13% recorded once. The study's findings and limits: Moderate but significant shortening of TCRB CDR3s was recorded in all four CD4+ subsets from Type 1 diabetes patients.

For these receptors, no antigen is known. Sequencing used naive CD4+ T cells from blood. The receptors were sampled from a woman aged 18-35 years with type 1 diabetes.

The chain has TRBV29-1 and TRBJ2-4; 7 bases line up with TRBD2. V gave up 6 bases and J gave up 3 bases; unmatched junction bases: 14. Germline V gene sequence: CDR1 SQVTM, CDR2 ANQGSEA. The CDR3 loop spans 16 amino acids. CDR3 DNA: TGCAGCGTCGGATCTATCCGGGGGGAGGTCAAAAACATTCAGTACTTC. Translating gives CSVGSIRGEVKNIQYF. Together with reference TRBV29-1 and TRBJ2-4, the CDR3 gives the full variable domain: SAVISQKPSRDICQRGTSLTIQCQVDSQVTMMFWYRQQPGQSLTLIATANQGSEATYESGFVIDKFPISRPNLTFSTLTVSNMSPEDSSIYLCSVGSIRGEVKNIQYFGAGTRLSVL.

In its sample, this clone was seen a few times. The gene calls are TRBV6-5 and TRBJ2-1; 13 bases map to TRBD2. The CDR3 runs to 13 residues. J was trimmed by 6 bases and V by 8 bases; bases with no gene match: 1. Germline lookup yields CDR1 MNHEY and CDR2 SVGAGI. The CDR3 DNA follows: TGTGCCAGCCGGACTAGCGGGGGCAATGAGCAGTTCTTC. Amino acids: CASRTSGGNEQFF.

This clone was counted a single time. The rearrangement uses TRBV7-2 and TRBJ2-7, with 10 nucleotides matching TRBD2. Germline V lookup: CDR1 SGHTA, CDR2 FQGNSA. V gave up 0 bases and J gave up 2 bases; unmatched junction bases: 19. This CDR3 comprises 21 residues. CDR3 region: CASSLAFSGLAGVVGPYEQYF. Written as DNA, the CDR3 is TGTGCCAGCAGCTTAGCTTTTAGTGGGCTAGCGGGGGTGGTGGGGCCCTACGAGCAGTACTTC.

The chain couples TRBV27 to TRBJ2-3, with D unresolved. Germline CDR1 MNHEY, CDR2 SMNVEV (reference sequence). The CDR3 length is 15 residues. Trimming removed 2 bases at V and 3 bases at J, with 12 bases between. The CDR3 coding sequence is TGTGCCAGCAGTTTACGGCACCCTAGGACAGATACGCAGTATTTT. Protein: CASSLRHPRTDTQYF.